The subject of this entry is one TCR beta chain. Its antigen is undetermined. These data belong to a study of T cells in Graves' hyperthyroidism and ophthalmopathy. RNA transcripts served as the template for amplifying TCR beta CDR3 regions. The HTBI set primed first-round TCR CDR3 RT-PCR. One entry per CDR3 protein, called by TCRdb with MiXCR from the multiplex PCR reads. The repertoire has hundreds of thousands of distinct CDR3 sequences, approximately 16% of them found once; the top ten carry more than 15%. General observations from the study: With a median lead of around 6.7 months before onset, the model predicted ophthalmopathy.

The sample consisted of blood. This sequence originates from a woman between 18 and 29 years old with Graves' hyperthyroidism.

DNA of the CDR3: TGCAGTGCTAGCCAGGGACAGTCCTACGAGCAGTACTTC. Protein: CSASQGQSYEQYF. The gene calls are TRBV20-1 and TRBJ2-7; 7 bases line up with TRBD1. V was pared by 3 bases and J by 1 base, with 3 bases of the junction left unmatched. This CDR3 is built from 13 residues. Germline V gene lookup returns CDR1 DFQATT and CDR2 SNEGSKA (reference sequence).